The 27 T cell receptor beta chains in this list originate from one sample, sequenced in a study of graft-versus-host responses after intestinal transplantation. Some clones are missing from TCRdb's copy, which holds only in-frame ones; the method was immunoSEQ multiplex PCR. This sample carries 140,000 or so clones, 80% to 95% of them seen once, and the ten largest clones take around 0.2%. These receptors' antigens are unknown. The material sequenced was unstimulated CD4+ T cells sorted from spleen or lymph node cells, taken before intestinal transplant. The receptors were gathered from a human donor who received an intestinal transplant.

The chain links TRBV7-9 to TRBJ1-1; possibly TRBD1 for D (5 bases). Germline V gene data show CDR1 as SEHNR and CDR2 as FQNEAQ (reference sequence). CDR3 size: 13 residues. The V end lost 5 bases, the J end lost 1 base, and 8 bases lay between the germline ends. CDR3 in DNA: TGTGCCAGCAGCGAAACAGGGAACACTGAAGCTTTCTTT. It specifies CASSETGNTEAFF. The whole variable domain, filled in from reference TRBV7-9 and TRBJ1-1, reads DTGVSQNPRHKITKRGQNVTFRCDPISEHNRLYWYRQTLGQGPEFLTYFQNEAQLEKSRLLSDRFSAERPKGSFSTLEIQRTEQGDSAMYLCASSETGNTEAFFGQGTRLTVV.

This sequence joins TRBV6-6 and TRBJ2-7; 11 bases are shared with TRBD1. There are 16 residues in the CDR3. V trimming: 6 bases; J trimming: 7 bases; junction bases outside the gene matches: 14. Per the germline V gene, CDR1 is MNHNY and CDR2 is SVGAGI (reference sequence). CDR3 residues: CASRTGQGAKPREQYF. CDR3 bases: TGTGCCAGCAGAACTGGACAGGGGGCGAAGCCTAGAGAGCAGTACTTC.

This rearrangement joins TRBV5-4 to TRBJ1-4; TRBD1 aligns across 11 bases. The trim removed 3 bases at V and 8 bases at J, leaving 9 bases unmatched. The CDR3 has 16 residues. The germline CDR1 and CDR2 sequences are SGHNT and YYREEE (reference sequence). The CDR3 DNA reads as TGTGCCAGCAGCTCCCTGGGACAGGGGGGTCGGGAAAAACTGTTTTTT. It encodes CASSSLGQGGREKLFF.

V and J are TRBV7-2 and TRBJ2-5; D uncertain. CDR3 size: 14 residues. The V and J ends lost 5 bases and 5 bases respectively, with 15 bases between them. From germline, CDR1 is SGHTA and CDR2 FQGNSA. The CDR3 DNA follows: TGTGCCAGCAGCCCGGACCGGTACCGGGAGACCCAGTACTTC. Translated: CASSPDRYRETQYF.

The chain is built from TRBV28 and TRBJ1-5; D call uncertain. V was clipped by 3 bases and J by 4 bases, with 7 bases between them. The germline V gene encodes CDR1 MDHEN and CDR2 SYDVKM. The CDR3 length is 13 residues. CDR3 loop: CASSFWDNQPQHF. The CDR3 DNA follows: TGTGCCAGCAGTTTTTGGGATAATCAGCCCCAGCATTTT.

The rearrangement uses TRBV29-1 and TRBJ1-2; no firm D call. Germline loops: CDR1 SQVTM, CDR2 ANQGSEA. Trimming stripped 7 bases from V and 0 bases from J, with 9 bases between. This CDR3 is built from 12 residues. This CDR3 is CSAVYSNYGYTF. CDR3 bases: TGCAGCGCCGTATATTCTAACTATGGCTACACCTTC. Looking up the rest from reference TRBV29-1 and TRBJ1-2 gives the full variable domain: SAVISQKPSRDICQRGTSLTIQCQVDSQVTMMFWYRQQPGQSLTLIATANQGSEATYESGFVIDKFPISRPNLTFSTLTVSNMSPEDSSIYLCSAVYSNYGYTFGSGTRLTVV.

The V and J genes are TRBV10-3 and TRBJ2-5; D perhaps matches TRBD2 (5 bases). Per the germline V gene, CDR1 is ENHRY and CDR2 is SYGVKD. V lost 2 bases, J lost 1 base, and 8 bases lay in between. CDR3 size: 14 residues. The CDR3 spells CAISENSAQETQYF. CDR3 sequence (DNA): TGTGCCATCAGTGAGAATAGCGCCCAAGAGACCCAGTACTTC.

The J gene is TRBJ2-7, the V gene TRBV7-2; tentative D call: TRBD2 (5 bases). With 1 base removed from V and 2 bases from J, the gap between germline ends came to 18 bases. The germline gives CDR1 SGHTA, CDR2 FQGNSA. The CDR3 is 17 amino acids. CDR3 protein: CASSLVVALDLTYEQYF. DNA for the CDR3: TGTGCCAGCAGCTTAGTGGTAGCTCTGGACTTAACCTACGAGCAGTACTTC.

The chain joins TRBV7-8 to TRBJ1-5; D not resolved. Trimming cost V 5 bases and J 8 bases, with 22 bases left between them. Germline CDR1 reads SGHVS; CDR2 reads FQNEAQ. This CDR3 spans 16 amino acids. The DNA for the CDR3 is TGTGCCAGCAGCCGGCCTCCCCCCGGCAGGATAGAGCCCCAGCATTTT. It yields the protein CASSRPPPGRIEPQHF.

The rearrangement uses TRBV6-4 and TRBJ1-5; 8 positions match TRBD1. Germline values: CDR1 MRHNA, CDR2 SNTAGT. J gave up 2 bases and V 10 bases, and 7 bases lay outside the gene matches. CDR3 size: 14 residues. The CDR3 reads CAITGQGGNQPQHF. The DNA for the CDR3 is TGTGCCATCACAGGACAGGGTGGCAATCAGCCCCAGCATTTT.

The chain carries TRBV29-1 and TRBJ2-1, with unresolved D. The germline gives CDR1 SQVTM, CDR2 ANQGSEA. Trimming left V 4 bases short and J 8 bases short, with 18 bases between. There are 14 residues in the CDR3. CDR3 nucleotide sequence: TGCAGCGTTGCCGGTCCCGGAACTCTCGATGAGCAGTTCTTC. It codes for CSVAGPGTLDEQFF.

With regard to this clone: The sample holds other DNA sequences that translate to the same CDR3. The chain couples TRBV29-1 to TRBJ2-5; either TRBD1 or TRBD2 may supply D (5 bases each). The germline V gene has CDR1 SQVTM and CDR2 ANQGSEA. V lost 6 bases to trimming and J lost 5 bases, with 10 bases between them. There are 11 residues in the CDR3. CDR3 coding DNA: TGCAGCGTGGGGGATGGGGAGACCCAGTACTTC. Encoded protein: CSVGDGETQYF.

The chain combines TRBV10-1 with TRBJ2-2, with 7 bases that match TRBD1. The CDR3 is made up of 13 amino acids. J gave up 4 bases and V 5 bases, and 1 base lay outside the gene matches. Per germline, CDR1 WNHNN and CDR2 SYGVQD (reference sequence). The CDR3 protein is CASSPGGTGELFF. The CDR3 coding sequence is TGCGCCAGCAGTCCAGGGGGCACCGGGGAGCTGTTTTTT.

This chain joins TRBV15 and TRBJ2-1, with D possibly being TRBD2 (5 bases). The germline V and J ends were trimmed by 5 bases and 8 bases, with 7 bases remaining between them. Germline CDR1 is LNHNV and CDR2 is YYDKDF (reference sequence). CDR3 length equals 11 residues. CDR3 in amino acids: CATSALDEQFF. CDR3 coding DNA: TGTGCCACCAGCGCACTAGATGAGCAGTTCTTC.

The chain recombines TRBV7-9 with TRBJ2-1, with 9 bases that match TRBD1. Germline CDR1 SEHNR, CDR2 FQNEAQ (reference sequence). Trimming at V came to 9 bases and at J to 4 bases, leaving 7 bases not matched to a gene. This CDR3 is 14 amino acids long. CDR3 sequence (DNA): TGTGCCAGTATGTGGGGGACAGGGTACAATGAGCAGTTCTTC. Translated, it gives CASMWGTGYNEQFF.

CDR3 sequence reads: CASSEDSGVWTNEKLFF. In nucleotides, the CDR3 is TGTGCCAGCAGTGAAGATTCGGGGGTATGGACTAATGAAAAACTGTTTTTT. V is TRBV2 and J is TRBJ1-4, with D possibly being TRBD1 (5 bases). Trimming took off 1 base at V and 2 bases at J, with 14 bases between the two ends. Germline CDR1 and CDR2: SNHLY and FYNNEI. This CDR3 is built from 17 residues.

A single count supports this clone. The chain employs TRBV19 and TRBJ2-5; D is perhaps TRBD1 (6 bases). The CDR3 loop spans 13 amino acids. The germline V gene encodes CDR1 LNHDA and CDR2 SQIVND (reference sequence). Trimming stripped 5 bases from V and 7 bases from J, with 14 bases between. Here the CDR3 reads CASSFPGAGTQYF. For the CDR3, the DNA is TGTGCCAGTAGTTTTCCAGGGGCTGGGACCCAGTACTTC.

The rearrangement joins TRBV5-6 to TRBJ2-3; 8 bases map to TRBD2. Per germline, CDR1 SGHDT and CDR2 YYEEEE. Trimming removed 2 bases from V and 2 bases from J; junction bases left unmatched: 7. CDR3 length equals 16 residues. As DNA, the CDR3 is TGTGCCAGCAGCTTCTATCCGCGGGGGGACACAGATACGCAGTATTTT. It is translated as CASSFYPRGDTDTQYF.

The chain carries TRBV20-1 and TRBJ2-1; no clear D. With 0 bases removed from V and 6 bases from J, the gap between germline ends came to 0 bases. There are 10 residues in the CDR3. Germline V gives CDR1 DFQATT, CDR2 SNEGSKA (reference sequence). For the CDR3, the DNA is TGCAGTGCTAGAGACAATGAGCAGTTCTTC. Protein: CSARDNEQFF.

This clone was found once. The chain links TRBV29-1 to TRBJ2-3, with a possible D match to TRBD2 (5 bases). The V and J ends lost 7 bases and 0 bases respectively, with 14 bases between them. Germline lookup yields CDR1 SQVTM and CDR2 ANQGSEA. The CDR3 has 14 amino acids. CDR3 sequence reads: CSAAGSSSTDTQYF. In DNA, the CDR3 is TGCAGCGCCGCGGGCAGTTCTAGCACAGATACGCAGTATTTT.

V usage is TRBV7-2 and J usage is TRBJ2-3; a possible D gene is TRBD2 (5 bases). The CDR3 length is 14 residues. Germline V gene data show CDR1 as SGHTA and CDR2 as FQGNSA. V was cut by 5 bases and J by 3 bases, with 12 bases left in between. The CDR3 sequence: CASSRPPGTDTQYF. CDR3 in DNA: TGTGCCAGCAGCCGCCCGCCGGGGACAGATACGCAGTATTTT.

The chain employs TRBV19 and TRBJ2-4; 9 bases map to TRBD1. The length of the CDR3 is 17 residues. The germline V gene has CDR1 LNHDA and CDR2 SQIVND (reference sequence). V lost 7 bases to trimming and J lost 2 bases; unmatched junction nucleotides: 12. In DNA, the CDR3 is TGTGCCAGTACCCTGGGACAGGGAATAAATCCCAAAAACATTCAGTACTTC. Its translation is CASTLGQGINPKNIQYF.

CDR3 residues: CASSLFTGGPNEKLFF. The DNA of the CDR3 is TGTGCCAGCAGCTTATTCACCGGGGGCCCCAATGAAAAACTGTTTTTT. This sequence joins TRBV7-9 and TRBJ1-4; D may be TRBD1 (6 bases). This CDR3 has 16 amino acids. Looked up from germline, CDR1 is SEHNR and CDR2 is FQNEAQ (reference sequence). V lost 2 bases, J lost 5 bases, and 15 bases lay in between. Using reference TRBV7-9 and TRBJ1-4 for the parts outside the CDR3, the full variable domain is DTGVSQNPRHKITKRGQNVTFRCDPISEHNRLYWYRQTLGQGPEFLTYFQNEAQLEKSRLLSDRFSAERPKGSFSTLEIQRTEQGDSAMYLCASSLFTGGPNEKLFFGSGTQLSVL.

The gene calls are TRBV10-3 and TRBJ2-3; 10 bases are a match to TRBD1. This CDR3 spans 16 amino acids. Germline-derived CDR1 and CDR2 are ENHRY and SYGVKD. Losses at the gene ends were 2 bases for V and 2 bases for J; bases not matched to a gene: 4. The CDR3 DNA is TGTGCCATCAGTGAGGCCGGACAGGGGGTCACAGATACGCAGTATTTT. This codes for CAISEAGQGVTDTQYF.

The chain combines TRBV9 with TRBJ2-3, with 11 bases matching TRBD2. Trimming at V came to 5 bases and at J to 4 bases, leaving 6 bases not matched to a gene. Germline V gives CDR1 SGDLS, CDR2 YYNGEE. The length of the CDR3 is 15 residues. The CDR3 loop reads CASSPLAGGSDTQYF. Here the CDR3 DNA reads TGTGCCAGCAGTCCCCTAGCGGGAGGCTCAGATACGCAGTATTTT. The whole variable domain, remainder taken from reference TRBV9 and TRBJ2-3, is DSGVTQTPKHLITATGQRVTLRCSPRSGDLSVYWYQQSLDQGLQFLIQYYNGEERAKGNILERFSAQQFPDLHSELNLSSLELGDSALYFCASSPLAGGSDTQYFGPGTRLTVL.

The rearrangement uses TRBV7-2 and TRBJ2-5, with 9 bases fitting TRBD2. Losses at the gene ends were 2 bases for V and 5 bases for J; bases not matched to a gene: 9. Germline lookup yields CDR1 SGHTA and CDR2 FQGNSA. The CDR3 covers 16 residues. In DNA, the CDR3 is TGTGCCAGCAGCTTACGTGGTGCGGGAGGGTTGGAGACCCAGTACTTC. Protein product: CASSLRGAGGLETQYF.

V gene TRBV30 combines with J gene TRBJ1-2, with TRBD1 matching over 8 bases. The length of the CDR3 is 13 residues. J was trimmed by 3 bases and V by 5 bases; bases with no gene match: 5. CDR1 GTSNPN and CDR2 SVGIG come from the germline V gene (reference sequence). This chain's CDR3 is CAWRDRGYYGYTF. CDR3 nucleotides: TGTGCCTGGCGAGACAGGGGCTACTATGGCTACACCTTC.